Reported below is one TCR beta chain. As originally analysed: Scientists estimated how many nucleated cells there were by amplifying reference gene primers. The assay was immunoSEQ multiplex PCR, and TCRdb's table has in-frame clones only and misses some. From that table come the V and J calls and clone size; the DNA was used to work out D and trimming. The data hold about 200,000 clones, with almost 85% observed a single time. This CDR3 is built from 13 residues. The V end was cut by 1 base, the J end by 10 bases, with 13 bases between. Germline V CDR1 and CDR2: SEHNR, FQNEAQ (reference sequence). This entry belongs to a study of blood T cell repertoires in COVID-19. Study background: PBMCs, B-cell-depleted T cells, or T cells were the source of the cDNA or gDNA that made up the material.

The receptor was derived from an older woman with COVID-19, enrolled during active disease. The V call is TRBV7-9, the J call TRBJ1-2, with D hard to call. Sequencing was carried out using peripheral blood. CDR3 in amino acids: CASSLEEGSVYTF. The DNA of the CDR3 is TGTGCCAGCAGCTTAGAAGAGGGATCGGTCTACACCTTC.